The 25 T cell receptor beta chains given below trace back to one sample, sequenced in a study of blood T cell repertoires in COVID-19. Generated by immunoSEQ multiplex PCR, the TCRdb table keeps only in-frame clones and is missing some. In the table there are 170,000 or so clones, roughly 87% of which are singletons. The sample taken for sequencing was PBMCs or T cells enriched from blood (not recorded which). The receptor source for this set is a woman in her 50s who had recovered from COVID-19.

The chain joins TRBV5-1 to TRBJ1-1; D perhaps matches TRBD1 (6 bases). The CDR3 covers 13 residues. Germline V gene data show CDR1 as SGHRS and CDR2 as YFSETQ. V was trimmed by 4 bases and J by 5 bases, leaving 12 bases between them. DNA for the CDR3: TGCGCCAGCAGCATGGGACACTCGACTGAAGCTTTCTTT. Protein sequence: CASSMGHSTEAFF.

The chain recombines TRBV7-8 with TRBJ1-2; 7 bases align to TRBD1. This CDR3 contains 13 residues. The ends lost 2 bases at V and 6 bases at J; junction bases unmatched: 3. Germline CDR1 SGHVS, CDR2 FQNEAQ. CDR3: CASSLQQGNGYTF. The DNA of the CDR3 is TGTGCCAGCAGCTTACAACAGGGGAATGGCTACACCTTC.

The chain recombines TRBV10-3 with TRBJ1-4; the match to TRBD1 covers 7 bases. The CDR3 covers 14 residues. The junction had 10 bases not matched to a gene; V was cut back by 8 bases and J by 7 bases. The germline CDR1 and CDR2 sequences are ENHRY and SYGVKD. In nucleotides, the CDR3 is TGTGCCATCTCCCCCGGACAGGAGGGTGAAAAACTGTTTTTT. It specifies CAISPGQEGEKLFF.

The chain recombines TRBV29-1 with TRBJ2-7, with D tentatively TRBD1 (6 bases). This CDR3 is built from 11 residues. Germline CDR1 and CDR2: SQVTM and ANQGSEA. The germline V and J ends were trimmed by 7 bases and 7 bases, with 14 bases remaining between them. CDR3 DNA: TGCAGCGCCTGGACAGTAAGGGAGCAGTACTTC. Protein product: CSAWTVREQYF.

The genes are TRBV11-3 and TRBJ1-1; D unresolved. The germline V gene has CDR1 SGHNT and CDR2 YENEEA. The CDR3 has 13 amino acids. V lost 5 bases to trimming and J lost 4 bases, with 11 bases between them. The DNA for the CDR3 is TGTGCCAGCAGCCTGACTCGAGGCACTGAAGCTTTCTTT. Protein sequence: CASSLTRGTEAFF.

This clone was seen once. The chain has TRBV18 and TRBJ2-7, with TRBD1 identical over 8 bases. The V gene end was trimmed by 6 bases and the J gene end by 6 bases; junction bases not matched to a gene: 4. The length of the CDR3 is 12 residues. CDR1 and CDR2 (germline): KGHSH, LQKENI. The CDR3 spells CASSQDRAEQYF. The CDR3 region has the DNA TGTGCCAGCTCCCAGGACAGGGCCGAGCAGTACTTC.

The genes are TRBV12-3 or TRBV12-4 and TRBJ1-3; D remains unclear. The CDR3 totals 12 residues. V lost 5 bases and J 4 bases, leaving 6 bases between the germline ends. The DNA of the CDR3 is TGTGCCAGCAGTGAACAGGGAAACACCATATATTTT. This translates into CASSEQGNTIYF.

With regard to this clone: Other DNA sequences within the sample encode an identical CDR3. The gene calls are TRBV18 and TRBJ1-1, with 8 bases fitting TRBD1. The CDR3 contains 14 residues. With 3 bases clipped from V and 2 bases from J, the junction kept 2 bases outside the gene matches. Germline V gives CDR1 KGHSH, CDR2 LQKENI. CDR3 nucleotides: TGTGCCAGCTCACCTCAGGGGGCTAACACTGAAGCTTTCTTT. Protein: CASSPQGANTEAFF.

The V call is TRBV12-5, the J call TRBJ1-3; 9 bases are shared with TRBD1. The V gene's germline CDR1 is LGHNT and CDR2 FRNRAP. The V and J ends lost 6 bases and 4 bases, in that order; junction bases with no gene match: 7. The CDR3 is 15 residues long. CDR3 sequence (DNA): TGTGCTAGTGGCCCGGGACAGGGAATCGGAAACACCATATATTTT. Translation gives CASGPGQGIGNTIYF.

CDR3 region: CASSPVSGIAPYEQYF. As DNA, the CDR3 is TGTGCCAGCAGTCCGGTGAGCGGGATAGCGCCCTACGAGCAGTACTTC. V gene TRBV27 combines with J gene TRBJ2-7; 7 bases map to TRBD2. The germline V gene encodes CDR1 MNHEY and CDR2 SMNVEV (reference sequence). Germline trimming cut 5 bases from V and 2 bases from J; bases unmatched to any gene: 12. The CDR3 sequence is 16 residues long.

V and J are TRBV28 and TRBJ1-2; 8 positions agree with TRBD1. Germline assignment: CDR1 MDHEN and CDR2 SYDVKM. With 7 bases clipped from V and 8 bases from J, the junction kept 9 bases outside the gene matches. This CDR3 is 13 amino acids long. CDR3 sequence reads: CASNPRGQGGYTF. The CDR3 bases are TGTGCCAGCAACCCCAGGGGGCAGGGGGGCTACACCTTC.

V gene TRBV19 combines with J gene TRBJ2-1, with unresolved D. This CDR3 has 13 residues. Germline CDR1 reads LNHDA; CDR2 reads SQIVND (reference sequence). Trimming stripped 0 bases from V and 9 bases from J, with 9 bases between. CDR3: CASSIDKETEQFF. The CDR3 coding sequence is TGTGCCAGTAGTATAGATAAGGAGACTGAGCAGTTCTTC.

The J gene is TRBJ2-2, the V gene TRBV21-1; TRBD2, the table's D call, was not compared with the DNA. TRBV21-1 is a known pseudogene. The CDR3 has 15 residues. CDR3 bases: TGTGCCAGCAGCAAAGTACGGGAGGGTGCCGGGGAGCTGTTTTTT. It codes for CASSKVREGAGELFF.

V gene TRBV30 combines with J gene TRBJ1-5, with D perhaps matching TRBD1 (6 bases). This CDR3 region has 13 residues. Germline values: CDR1 GTSNPN, CDR2 SVGIG (reference sequence). V was cut by 5 bases and J by 7 bases, with 15 bases left in between. CDR3 nucleotide sequence: TGTGCCTGGTCGGGGGGCAGGGACCAGCCCCAGCATTTT. Encoded protein: CAWSGGRDQPQHF.

The chain recombines TRBV3-1 (or the pseudogene TRBV3-2) with TRBJ2-3; D remains ambiguous. Germline V gene data show CDR1 as LGHDT and CDR2 as YNNKEL (reference sequence). V lost 4 bases to trimming and J lost 5 bases, with 4 bases between them. There are 11 residues in the CDR3. The CDR3 DNA sequence: TGTGCCAGCAGCCTGCGAGATACGCAGTATTTT. Its protein product is CASSLRDTQYF.

This clone appeared a few times. V and J are TRBV30 and TRBJ2-1, with no clear D. With 5 bases removed from V and 1 base from J, the gap between germline ends came to 6 bases. The CDR3 consists of 12 residues. Germline assignment: CDR1 GTSNPN and CDR2 SVGIG (reference sequence). CDR3 DNA sequence: TGTGCCTGGGGACCATCCTACAATGAGCAGTTCTTC. Translating gives CAWGPSYNEQFF.

The chain employs TRBV5-4 and TRBJ1-1; 10 bases line up with TRBD1. J lost 4 bases, V lost 4 bases, and 13 bases had no gene match. The germline gives CDR1 SGHNT, CDR2 YYREEE (reference sequence). The CDR3 sequence is 17 residues long. The CDR3: CASSPRTGGFMSTEAFF. CDR3 nucleotide sequence: TGTGCCAGCAGCCCCAGGACAGGGGGGTTCATGAGCACTGAAGCTTTCTTT.

The chain uses TRBV3-1 (or the pseudogene TRBV3-2) and TRBJ2-5, with 7 bases that match TRBD2. The CDR3 totals 12 residues. Per germline, CDR1 LGHDT and CDR2 YNNKEL (reference sequence). The junction had 5 bases not matched to a gene; V was cut back by 4 bases and J by 9 bases. The CDR3 DNA is TGTGCCAGCAGCCTACCGGCGGGGGCCCAGTACTTC. Translation gives CASSLPAGAQYF.

The CDR3 region has the DNA TGTGCCAGCAGCGTAGAGCCCACTAGCCGGAATGAGCAGTTCTTC. Translating it yields CASSVEPTSRNEQFF. The chain uses TRBV9 and TRBJ2-1; a possible D gene is TRBD2 (6 bases). The CDR3 loop spans 15 amino acids. Trimming took off 0 bases at V and 7 bases at J, with 14 bases between the two ends. Germline V gives CDR1 SGDLS, CDR2 YYNGEE.

This chain connects TRBV6-2 or TRBV6-3 to TRBJ2-1; tentative D call: TRBD2 (5 bases). With 0 bases removed from V and 7 bases from J, the gap between germline ends came to 13 bases. Germline-derived CDR1 and CDR2 are MNHEY and SVGEGT. The CDR3 has 15 residues. CDR3 in amino acids: CASSYSWRAGNEQFF. As DNA, the CDR3 is TGTGCCAGCAGTTACTCCTGGCGGGCTGGGAATGAGCAGTTCTTC.

The chain joins TRBV6-5 to TRBJ1-5; TRBD1 matches at 7 bases. Germline CDR1 reads MNHEY; CDR2 reads SVGAGI. The trim removed 6 bases at V and 9 bases at J, leaving 14 bases unmatched. This CDR3 region has 15 residues. CDR3 in DNA: TGTGCCAGCAGAAGCCCAGGGGGTCCTAGATCGCCCCAGCATTTT. Its translation is CASRSPGGPRSPQHF.

The rearrangement joins TRBV10-2 to TRBJ2-5; the match to TRBD2 covers 9 bases. The CDR3 has 15 residues. With V trimmed by 3 bases and J by 1 base, 3 bases remained unmatched. Germline CDR1 is WSHSY and CDR2 is SAAADI. In DNA form, the CDR3 reads TGCGCCAGCAGTGACCTAGCGGGAATCCAAGAGACCCAGTACTTC. Protein sequence: CASSDLAGIQETQYF.

This chain links TRBV12-3 or TRBV12-4 with TRBJ2-7; maybe TRBD2 (5 bases). Trimming removed 10 bases at V and 4 bases at J, with 17 bases between. The CDR3 covers 13 residues. In DNA form, the CDR3 reads TGTGCCACCCGAAGGGCGGGCTGGTACGAGCAGTACTTC. It is translated as CATRRAGWYEQYF.

The rearrangement links TRBV7-9 to TRBJ2-5; 9 nucleotides match TRBD2. The CDR3 spans 17 residues. Germline V gives CDR1 SEHNR, CDR2 FQNEAQ (reference sequence). J was trimmed by 5 bases and V by 1 base; bases with no gene match: 11. The CDR3 DNA reads as TGTGCCAGCAGCTTAGGGCCTAGCGGGATTGTGTCGGAGACCCAGTACTTC. Amino acids: CASSLGPSGIVSETQYF.

This sequence joins TRBV29-1 and TRBJ2-2, with 7 bases identical to TRBD2. J lost 11 bases, V lost 6 bases, and 9 bases had no gene match. The CDR3 has 12 residues. Germline V gene lookup returns CDR1 SQVTM and CDR2 ANQGSEA. In DNA form, the CDR3 reads TGCAGCGTCAGACTAGCTGGCGGTGAGCTGTTTTTT. This gives the protein CSVRLAGGELFF.